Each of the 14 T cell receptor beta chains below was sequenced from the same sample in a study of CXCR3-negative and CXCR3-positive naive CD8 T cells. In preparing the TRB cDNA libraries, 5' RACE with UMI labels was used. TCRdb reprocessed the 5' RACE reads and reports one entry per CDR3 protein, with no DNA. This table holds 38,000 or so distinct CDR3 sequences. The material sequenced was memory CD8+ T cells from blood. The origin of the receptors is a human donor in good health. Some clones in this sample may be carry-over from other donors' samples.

The CDR3 sequence is CASSDRDRGTGELFF. The V and J genes are TRBV2 and TRBJ2-2; absent DNA, TCRdb's TRBD1 call cannot be checked. This CDR3 comprises 15 residues. Per germline, CDR1 SNHLY and CDR2 FYNNEI.

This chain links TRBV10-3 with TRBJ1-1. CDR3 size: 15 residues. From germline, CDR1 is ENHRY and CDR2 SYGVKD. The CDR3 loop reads CAIRREDNLNTEAFF.

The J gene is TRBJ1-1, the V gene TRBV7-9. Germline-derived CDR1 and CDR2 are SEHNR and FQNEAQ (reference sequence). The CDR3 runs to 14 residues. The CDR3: CASSWIETNTEAFF.

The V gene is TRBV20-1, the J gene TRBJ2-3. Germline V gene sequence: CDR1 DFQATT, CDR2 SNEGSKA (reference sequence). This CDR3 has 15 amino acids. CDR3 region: CSARATPISLDTQYF.

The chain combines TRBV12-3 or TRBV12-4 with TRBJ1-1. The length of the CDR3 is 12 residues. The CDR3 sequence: CASSFRMAEAFF.

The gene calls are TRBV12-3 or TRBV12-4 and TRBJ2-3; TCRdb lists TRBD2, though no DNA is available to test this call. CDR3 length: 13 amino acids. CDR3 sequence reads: CASSPGLSDTQYF.

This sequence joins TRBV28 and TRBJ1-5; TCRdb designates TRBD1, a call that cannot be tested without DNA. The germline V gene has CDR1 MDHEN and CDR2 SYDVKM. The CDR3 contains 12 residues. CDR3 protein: CASSPGGQPQHF. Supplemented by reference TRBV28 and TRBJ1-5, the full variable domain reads DVKVTQSSRYLVKRTGEKVFLECVQDMDHENMFWYRQDPGLGLRLIYFSYDVKMKEKGDIPEGYSVSREKKERFSLILESASTNQTSMYLCASSPGGQPQHFGDGTRLSIL.

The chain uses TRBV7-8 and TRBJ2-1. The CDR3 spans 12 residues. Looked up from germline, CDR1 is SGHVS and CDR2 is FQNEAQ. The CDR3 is CASSLIQRQQFF. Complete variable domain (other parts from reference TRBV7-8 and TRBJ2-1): GAGVSQSPRYKVAKRGQDVALRCDPISGHVSLFWYQQALGQGPEFLTYFQNEAQLDKSGLPSDRFFAERPEGSVSTLKIQRTQQEDSAVYLCASSLIQRQQFFGPGTRLTVL.

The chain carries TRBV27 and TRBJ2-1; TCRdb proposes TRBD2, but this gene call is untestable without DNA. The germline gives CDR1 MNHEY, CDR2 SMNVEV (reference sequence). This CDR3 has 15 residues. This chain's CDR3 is CASSIGRTLYNEQFF.

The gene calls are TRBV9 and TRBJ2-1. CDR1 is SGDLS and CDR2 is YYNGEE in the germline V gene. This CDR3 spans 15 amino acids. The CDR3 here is CASSVGGGDSNEQFF. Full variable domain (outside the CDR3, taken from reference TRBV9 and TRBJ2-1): DSGVTQTPKHLITATGQRVTLRCSPRSGDLSVYWYQQSLDQGLQFLIQYYNGEERAKGNILERFSAQQFPDLHSELNLSSLELGDSALYFCASSVGGGDSNEQFFGPGTRLTVL.

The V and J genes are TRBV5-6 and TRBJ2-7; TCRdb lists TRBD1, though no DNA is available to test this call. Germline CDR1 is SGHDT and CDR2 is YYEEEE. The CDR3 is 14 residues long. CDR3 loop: CASNLPGTPYEQYF.

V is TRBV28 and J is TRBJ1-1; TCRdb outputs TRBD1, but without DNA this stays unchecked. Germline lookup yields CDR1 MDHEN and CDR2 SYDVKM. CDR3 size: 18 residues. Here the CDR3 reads CASTPLIWTGGEGTEAFF.

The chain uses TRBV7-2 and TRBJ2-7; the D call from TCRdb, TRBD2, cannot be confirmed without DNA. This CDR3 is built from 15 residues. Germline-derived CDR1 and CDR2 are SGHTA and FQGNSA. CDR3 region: CASSFTPTTSDEQYF.

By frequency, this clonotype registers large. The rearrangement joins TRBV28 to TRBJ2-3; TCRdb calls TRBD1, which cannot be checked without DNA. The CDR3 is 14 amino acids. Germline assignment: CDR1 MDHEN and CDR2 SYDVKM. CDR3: CASSFVAGTDTQYF.